This entry is about one T cell receptor beta chain. The antigen remains unidentified. The use of a sample-barcoded 5' primer and a J-beta primer mix characterized a second PCR of roughly 6 to 11 cycles. TCRdb ran MiXCR on the 5' RACE reads and lists one entry per CDR3 protein. This repertoire shows under 2,000,000 distinct CDR3 sequences, less than 50% found once; its top ten account for approximately 2%. These data come from a study of blood T cells in healthy people across ages. Findings and limits, study-wide: Older age went with lower TCR beta diversity per million T cells, in a roughly linear way. Naive T cell percentage and TCR beta diversity correlated strongly.

The donors, aged roughly 6 to 90, were healthy Caucasians from Russia. Germline lookup yields CDR1 DFQATT and CDR2 SNEGSKA (reference sequence). J was trimmed by 6 bases and V by 3 bases; bases with no gene match: 4. This CDR3 is 13 amino acids long. The clonotype originates from a woman between 40 and 55 years old in good health. The V call is TRBV20-1, the J call TRBJ2-1; 8 nucleotides match TRBD2. Source material: blood. CDR3 region: CSASSGTSNEQFF. The CDR3 nucleotides are TGCAGTGCTAGTTCCGGGACTAGCAATGAGCAGTTCTTC.